Listed below are T cell receptor beta chains from one sample, sequenced in a study of T cells after yellow fever vaccination. TCRdb analysed the 5' RACE reads with MiXCR anew, one entry per CDR3 protein. The sample shows about 430,000 distinct CDR3 sequences, 15% to 20% of them seen only once. Specimen: PBMCs, collected before the yellow fever booster vaccination. These receptors all come from a man younger than 30 who received the YFV17D yellow fever vaccine. CDR3s leave out the opening cysteine and the closing phenylalanine or tryptophan.

>TRBJ1-3|TRBV11-2
ASSATTGPRGNTIY
>TRBJ2-2|TRBV10-3
ANTPSGVGELF
>TRBJ2-1|TRBV7-2
ASSSPRRIGYNEQF
>TRBJ1-1|TRBV5-1
ASSPLGQVGDTEAF
>TRBJ2-2|TRBV3-1
ASSHLPGQGVTGELF
>TRBJ2-3|TRBV7-2
ASSFDPSTDTQY
>TRBJ2-7|TRBV9
ASSVRSGVGYEQY
>TRBJ1-6|TRBV6-5
ASSYSTAGVKSPLH
>TRBJ2-3|TRBV20-1
SAVTSGGTDTQY
>TRBJ2-5|TRBV11-2
ASSPRGQVGETQY
>TRBJ2-2|TRBV4-3
ASTAVQGENTGELF
>TRBJ2-1|TRBV7-6
ASSPRVQGRGNEQF
>TRBJ2-4|TRBV4-3
ASSHQLTGGKDKNIQY
>TRBJ1-2|TRBV5-1
ASSLSDLYGYT
>TRBJ2-2|TRBV6-6
ASSWPLAGGGGELF
>TRBJ2-3|TRBV4-3
ASSQDGIAGAHTDTQY
>TRBJ2-5|TRBV19
ASRGRGQETQY
>TRBJ2-5|TRBV7-2
ASSLPGAQETQY
>TRBJ2-7|TRBV5-1
ASSWTLAAEQY
>TRBJ1-1|TRBV20-1
SAPPGHWNTEAF
>TRBJ1-5|TRBV6-5
ASSYGSPQPQH
>TRBJ2-3|TRBV5-1
ASRSGVSTDTQY
>TRBJ2-4|TRBV20-1
SAGKGLGKNIQY
>TRBJ2-5|TRBV11-2
AWGQGYPKTQY
>TRBJ2-7|TRBV12-3/TRBV12-4
ASSFRRGSAYEQY
>TRBJ1-1|TRBV12-3/TRBV12-4
ASSLGDRFEAF
>TRBJ2-7|TRBV21-1
ASSRRSLRGVYEQY
>TRBJ1-2|TRBV20-1
SAGTAILGGYT
>TRBJ2-1|TRBV7-7
ASSDLAAGGSNEQF
>TRBJ2-1|TRBV6-6
ASGLARGGVNEQF
>TRBJ1-5|TRBV6-2/TRBV6-3
ASSSRQGGQPQH
>TRBJ1-1|TRBV6-5
ASTRQGGTEAF